This TCR beta chain came from a study of CD8 T cells in ankylosing spondylitis. Findings of the study overall: Blood of patients with ankylosing spondylitis appeared to be characterized by a TCR beta motif of eight highly homologous variants.

The CDR3 contains 15 residues. V was clipped by 5 bases and J by 4 bases, with 18 bases between them. Germline CDR1 reads MDHEN; CDR2 reads SYDVKM. Making the TCR beta libraries involved quantitative 5'-RACE with molecular barcodes. MiXCR, run by TCRdb on the 5' RACE reads, gives a single entry per CDR3 protein. The sample contains 200,000 to 250,000 distinct CDR3 sequences, around 7.9% of which appear only once. This clonotype was counted ten times or more. Its cognate antigen is unknown. V usage is TRBV28 and J usage is TRBJ2-7; D is tentatively TRBD1 or TRBD2 (5 bases each). The sample consisted of blood, either unsorted or a sorted T cell fraction (not recorded which). The clonotype originates from a male donor with ankylosing spondylitis. The CDR3 nucleotides are TGTGCCAGCAGTCCTTCGGGACCGTTGGGGTACGAGCAGTACTTC. Its protein product is CASSPSGPLGYEQYF.